The present TCR beta chain was sequenced within a study of blood T cell repertoires in COVID-19. As for the study in general: PBMCs, B-cell-depleted T cells, or T cells were the source of the cDNA or gDNA that made up the material.

V lost 4 bases and J lost 1, with 20 bases in between. Germline V gene lookup returns CDR1 SGDLS and CDR2 YYNGEE. The CDR3 has 18 amino acids. The Seattle patients, enrolled during active infection, were followed longitudinally. Authors' data handling: Reference gene primer amplification in the assay estimated nucleated cell counts. Repertoires were generated with immunoSEQ multiplex PCR, while TCRdb's copy carries only in-frame clones and drops some. V and J calls and clone size are those listed in that table; D and trimming were worked out from the DNA. Altogether 68,000 or so clones are present, 91% being singletons, with the ten largest covering roughly 7.3%.

The sequence was obtained from a man aged 40-49 years with COVID-19, enrolled during active disease. The V call is TRBV9, the J call TRBJ2-2, with TRBD1 as a possible D gene (6 bases). Source material: peripheral blood. CDR3 residues: CASSSQPPGQLNTGELFF. CDR3 coding DNA: TGTGCCAGCAGCTCCCAACCCCCCGGACAGTTGAACACCGGGGAGCTGTTTTTT.